The 20 T cell receptor beta chains below all came from one sample that was sequenced in a study of T cells after yellow fever vaccination. TCRdb recomputed calls from the 5' RACE reads with MiXCR, one row per CDR3 protein. This table has under 150,000 distinct CDR3 sequences, about 7.7% appearing once. This sample comprised CD4+ T cells sorted from PBMCs, obtained 5 days after the yellow fever booster vaccination. These receptors all stem from a man between 25 and 39 years old who received the YFV17D yellow fever vaccine.

This clonotype has at least ten counts. The genes are TRBV23-1 and TRBJ2-7; 13 nucleotides line up with TRBD2. TRBV23-1 is known as an ORF, though its function is uncertain. The CDR3 has 17 amino acids. J gave up 4 bases and V 2 bases, and 8 bases lay outside the gene matches. For the CDR3, the DNA is TGCGCCAGCAGTCAAGCCTCACTAGCGGGAGGGCCGTACGAGCAGTACTTC. This sequence encodes CASSQASLAGGPYEQYF.

The chain recombines TRBV10-3 with TRBJ2-1; D gene ambiguous. V gave up 5 bases and J gave up 0 bases, with 5 bases separating them. The CDR3 is 13 amino acids. The V gene's germline CDR1 is ENHRY and CDR2 SYGVKD. For the CDR3, the DNA is TGTGCCATCAGTTCCTTCTCCTACAATGAGCAGTTCTTC. Residues: CAISSFSYNEQFF.

As concerns this clonotype: A much bigger clone sits one base away, suggesting this may be a read error. The chain carries TRBV20-1 and TRBJ2-3; no definite D call. Trimming took off 1 base at V and 0 bases at J, with 8 bases between the two ends. The CDR3 runs to 14 residues. Germline V lookup: CDR1 DFQATT, CDR2 SNEGSKA (reference sequence). For the CDR3, the DNA is TGCAGTGCTAGAGTGGTGTCAAGCACAGATACGCAGTATTTT. It codes for CSARVVSSTDTQYF.

This clonotype was detected only a few times. The CDR3 DNA follows: TGTGCCAGCAGGCCATCCCGTGGGGTCGGTTACAATGAGCAGTTCTTC. Translated, it gives CASRPSRGVGYNEQFF. V and J are TRBV6-1 and TRBJ2-1; D unresolved. The CDR3 is 16 amino acids. Trimming left V 6 bases short and J 4 bases short, with 19 bases between. Germline V lookup: CDR1 MNHNS, CDR2 SASEGT.

This clonotype was seen repeatedly, ten times or more. The V gene is TRBV20-1, the J gene TRBJ2-7; 13 positions agree with TRBD2. Germline-derived CDR1 and CDR2 are DFQATT and SNEGSKA (reference sequence). The CDR3 consists of 16 residues. With V trimmed by 6 bases and J by 4 bases, 12 bases remained unmatched. CDR3 protein: CSAKKGTSGILYEQYF. The CDR3, as DNA: TGCAGTGCAAAAAAAGGGACTAGCGGGATCCTTTACGAGCAGTACTTC.

The rearrangement uses TRBV5-1 and TRBJ2-1; TRBD1 is a possible D gene (6 bases). The germline gives CDR1 SGHRS, CDR2 YFSETQ. The CDR3 extends over 12 amino acids. V lost 5 bases to trimming and J lost 8 bases, with 11 bases between them. The CDR3 protein is CASRQGGDEQFF. The CDR3 nucleotides read TGCGCCAGCAGACAGGGCGGAGATGAGCAGTTCTTC.

J is TRBJ2-6 and V is TRBV5-1; D is unresolved. Germline CDR1 and CDR2: SGHRS and YFSETQ. V dropped 1 base and J dropped 2 bases, with 4 bases sitting between them. CDR3 length equals 14 residues. The CDR3 protein is CASSLLTGANVLTF. CDR3 DNA: TGCGCCAGCAGCTTGCTAACTGGGGCCAACGTCCTGACTTTC.

Ten or more counts support this clonotype. The rearrangement links TRBV18 to TRBJ2-7; TRBD1 matches at 10 bases. The CDR3 has 13 residues. The V and J ends lost 4 bases and 12 bases, in that order; junction bases with no gene match: 9. Germline CDR1 reads KGHSH; CDR2 reads LQKENI. In DNA form, the CDR3 reads TGTGCCAGCTCACTAGATAAGACAGGGGGCGCGTACTTC. This translates into CASSLDKTGGAYF.

There are many counts of this clonotype. The rearrangement links TRBV7-9 to TRBJ2-7; D unclear. The CDR3 length is 11 residues. V was cut by 5 bases and J by 6 bases, with 8 bases left in between. Germline CDR1 and CDR2: SEHNR and FQNEAQ (reference sequence). This chain's CDR3 is CASSPQTEQYF. CDR3 nucleotide sequence: TGTGCCAGCAGCCCCCAGACCGAGCAGTACTTC.

In its sample, this clonotype was seen a few times. The chain employs TRBV5-5 and TRBJ1-3; weak D call: TRBD1 (6 bases). The V gene lost 4 bases and the J gene lost 0 bases, with 11 bases spanning the gap. This CDR3 is built from 15 residues. Germline values: CDR1 SGHKS, CDR2 YYEKEE (reference sequence). In nucleotides, the CDR3 is TGTGCCAGCAGCAGGCAGGGGTCCTCTGGAAACACCATATATTTT. It encodes CASSRQGSSGNTIYF.

This clonotype was detected many times. The chain joins TRBV9 to TRBJ2-2, with D perhaps given as TRBD1 or TRBD2 (5 bases each). Germline values: CDR1 SGDLS, CDR2 YYNGEE. Trimming pared 0 bases from V and 4 bases from J, leaving 13 bases between. This CDR3 contains 16 residues. The CDR3 coding sequence is TGTGCCAGCAGCGTAGATGGGGGACGAGGCACCGGGGAGCTGTTTTTT. Encoded protein: CASSVDGGRGTGELFF.

Regarding this clonotype: A read error is possible here, since a much larger clone lies one base away. The chain links TRBV28 to TRBJ2-5, with D perhaps being TRBD1 or TRBD2 (6 bases each). Germline lookup yields CDR1 MDHEN and CDR2 SYDVKM. V shed 7 bases and J shed 9 bases, with 21 bases lying between them. The CDR3 length is 14 residues. The CDR3 reads CASNDMGAREAQYF. The CDR3 region has the DNA TGTGCCAGCAATGACATGGGGGCTAGGGAGGCCCAGTACTTC.

This clonotype was seen repeatedly, ten times or more. The gene calls are TRBV4-3 and TRBJ1-5; D is ambiguous. V was clipped by 0 bases and J by 5 bases, with 11 bases between them. There are 15 residues in the CDR3. Looked up from germline, CDR1 is LGHNA and CDR2 is YSLEER. CDR3: CASSQDLGGYQPQHF. The CDR3 nucleotides read TGCGCCAGCAGCCAAGATCTTGGAGGATATCAGCCCCAGCATTTT.

As for this clonotype: Possible read error: a much larger clone is one base away. The chain employs TRBV20-1 and TRBJ1-5; no clear D. The CDR3 sequence is 12 residues long. Germline V gene lookup returns CDR1 DFQATT and CDR2 SNEGSKA (reference sequence). CDR3 DNA sequence: TGCAGTGCTAGTCACTTCAATCAGCCCCAGCGTTTT. It yields the protein CSASHFNQPQRF.

This clonotype was observed many times. The V call is TRBV28, the J call TRBJ1-1, with D unclear. This CDR3 comprises 14 residues. Germline values: CDR1 MDHEN, CDR2 SYDVKM. V was cut by 5 bases and J by 1 base, with 11 bases left in between. The CDR3 protein is CASSTAPPNTEAFF. CDR3 in DNA: TGTGCCAGCAGTACTGCTCCCCCGAACACTGAAGCTTTCTTT.

This clonotype was recorded many times. The CDR3 region has the DNA TGTGCCAGCAGTTTAAAGGGTGATACGCAGTATTTT. It encodes CASSLKGDTQYF. This chain connects TRBV12-3 or TRBV12-4 to TRBJ2-3; D not certain. CDR3 length equals 12 residues. The germline V and J ends were trimmed by 2 bases and 6 bases, with 6 bases remaining between them.

The chain combines TRBV5-1 with TRBJ1-2, with D unresolved. CDR3 length: 12 residues. V lost 7 bases, J lost 4 bases, and 11 bases lay in between. The germline V gene encodes CDR1 SGHRS and CDR2 YFSETQ. The CDR3 reads CASANEGYGYTF. The CDR3 bases are TGCGCCAGCGCGAACGAGGGCTATGGCTACACCTTC. The variable domain in full, completed from reference TRBV5-1 and TRBJ1-2, reads KAGVTQTPRYLIKTRGQQVTLSCSPISGHRSVSWYQQTPGQGLQFLFEYFSETQRNKGNFPGRFSGRQFSNSRSEMNVSTLELGDSALYLCASANEGYGYTFGSGTRLTVV.

The chain carries TRBV11-2 and TRBJ2-5, with TRBD2 identical over 15 bases. The CDR3 sequence is 17 residues long. Germline CDR1 is SGHAT and CDR2 is FQNNGV. The ends lost 4 bases at V and 5 bases at J; junction bases unmatched: 8. The DNA of the CDR3 is TGTGCCAGCAGCTCAAGGACTAGCGGGAGGGCCGGGGAGACCCAGTACTTC. The encoded protein is CASSSRTSGRAGETQYF.

This clonotype came up many times. This chain joins TRBV20-1 and TRBJ2-1; 8 bases align to TRBD2. The CDR3 consists of 13 residues. Losses at the gene ends were 4 bases for V and 10 bases for J; bases not matched to a gene: 9. Per germline, CDR1 DFQATT and CDR2 SNEGSKA (reference sequence). CDR3 residues: CSAKEGTRWEQFF. CDR3 DNA: TGCAGTGCTAAAGAGGGGACTAGGTGGGAGCAGTTCTTC.

Turning to this clonotype: A single base separates this from a much larger clone, so it may be a read error. The V and J genes are TRBV5-6 and TRBJ2-7, with 7 bases aligning to TRBD1. CDR3 length: 13 amino acids. Germline V lookup: CDR1 SGHDT, CDR2 YYEEEE. Trimming removed 6 bases from V and 6 bases from J; junction bases left unmatched: 9. CDR3 region: CASNPDRASEQYF. CDR3 nucleotide sequence: TGTGCCAGCAACCCTGACAGGGCAAGCGAGCAGTACTTC.